Included here is one TCR beta chain sequence, with context. This entry belongs to a study of blood T cell repertoires in COVID-19. Whole-study context: T cells, B-cell-depleted T cells, or PBMCs provided the cDNA or gDNA that served as material.

The V end lost 6 bases, the J end lost 0 bases, and 17 bases lay between the germline ends. The V gene's germline CDR1 is SQVTM and CDR2 ANQGSEA. This CDR3 has 15 amino acids. Assay: immunoSEQ multiplex PCR; the TCRdb copy retains only in-frame clones and omits some. The profile shows around 330,000 clones, about 87% of them singletons. The TCR was taken from a woman younger than 35 who had recovered from COVID-19. The chain joins TRBV29-1 to TRBJ1-2; TRBD1 is a possible D gene (6 bases). Source material: PBMCs or T cells enriched from blood (not recorded which). This CDR3 reads CSVAAWDTANYGYTF. CDR3 coding DNA: TGCAGCGTCGCTGCCTGGGACACGGCTAACTATGGCTACACCTTC. The full variable domain, with the rest looked up from reference TRBV29-1 and TRBJ1-2, is SAVISQKPSRDICQRGTSLTIQCQVDSQVTMMFWYRQQPGQSLTLIATANQGSEATYESGFVIDKFPISRPNLTFSTLTVSNMSPEDSSIYLCSVAAWDTANYGYTFGSGTRLTVV.